This T cell receptor (beta chain) was identified in a study of T cells after yellow fever vaccination. Trimming removed 0 bases from V and 2 bases from J; junction bases left unmatched: 16. Germline V lookup: CDR1 SGDLS, CDR2 YYNGEE. CDR3 length: 20 residues. MiXCR, applied by TCRdb to the 5' RACE reads, yields one record per CDR3 protein. In the table there are some 320,000 distinct CDR3 sequences, roughly 10% of which are singletons. There are a few counts of this clonotype. The clonotype was recovered from a man aged 18-30 years who received the YFV17D yellow fever vaccine. The chain couples TRBV9 to TRBJ2-2; 7 bases align to TRBD2. Material: CD4+ T cells sorted from PBMCs, obtained 45 days after the yellow fever booster vaccination. The CDR3: CASSVDPGFAGDLNTGELFF. The DNA of the CDR3 is TGTGCCAGCAGCGTAGATCCTGGTTTTGCGGGGGACTTAAACACCGGGGAGCTGTTTTTT.